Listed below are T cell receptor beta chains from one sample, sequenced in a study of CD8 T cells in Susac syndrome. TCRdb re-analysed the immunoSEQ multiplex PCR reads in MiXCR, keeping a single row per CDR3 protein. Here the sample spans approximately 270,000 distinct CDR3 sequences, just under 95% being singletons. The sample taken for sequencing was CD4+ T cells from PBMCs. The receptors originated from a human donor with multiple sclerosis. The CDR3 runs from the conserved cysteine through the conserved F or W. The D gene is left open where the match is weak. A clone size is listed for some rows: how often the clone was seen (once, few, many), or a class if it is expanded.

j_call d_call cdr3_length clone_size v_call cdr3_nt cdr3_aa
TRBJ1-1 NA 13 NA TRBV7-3 TGTGCCAGCAGGTCCGGTCCGAACACTGAAGCTTTCTTT CASRSGPNTEAFF
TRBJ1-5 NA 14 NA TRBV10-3 TGTGCCATCAGTGATAGCCCGGGCAATCAGCCCCAGCATTTT CAISDSPGNQPQHF
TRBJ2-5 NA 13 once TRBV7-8 TGTGCCAGCAGCTTAGGTTTCCAAGAGACCCAGTACTTC CASSLGFQETQYF
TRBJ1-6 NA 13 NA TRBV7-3 TGTGCCAGCAGCTCGGGTCCAAATTCACCCCTCCACTTT CASSSGPNSPLHF
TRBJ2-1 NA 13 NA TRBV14 TGTGCCAGCAGCCAAGTGGTAGGTCATGAGCAGTTCTTC CASSQVVGHEQFF
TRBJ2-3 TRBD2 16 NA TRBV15 TGTGCCACCAGCAGTCGACTAGCTCCTAGCACAGATACGCAGTATTTT CATSSRLAPSTDTQYF
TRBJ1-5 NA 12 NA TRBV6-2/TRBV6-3 TGTGCCAGCAACCAGGGAGCTCAGCCCCAGCATTTT CASNQGAQPQHF
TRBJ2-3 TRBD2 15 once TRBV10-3 TGTGCCATCAGACGAGCGGGGGGGACCACAGATACGCAGTATTTT CAIRRAGGTTDTQYF
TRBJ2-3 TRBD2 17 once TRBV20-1 TGCAGTTCACTGGGACTAGCGGGAGGTTCTCGCACAGATACGCAGTATTTT CSSLGLAGGSRTDTQYF
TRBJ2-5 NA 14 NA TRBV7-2 TGTGCCAGCAGCTTAGGTAGAGCAGCGCAGACCCAGTACTTC CASSLGRAAQTQYF
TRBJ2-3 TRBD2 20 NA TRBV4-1 TGCGCCAGCAGCCTTCGATCGGGACTAGCGGGAGGGACTAGCACAGATACGCAGTATTTT CASSLRSGLAGGTSTDTQYF
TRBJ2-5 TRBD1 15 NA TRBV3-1 TGTGCCAGCAGCCGCCAGGGGGCCCCTCAAGAGACCCAGTACTTC CASSRQGAPQETQYF
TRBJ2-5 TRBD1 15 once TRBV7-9 TGTGCCAGCAGCTTTCGGACAGGGGACGAAGAGACCCAGTACTTC CASSFRTGDEETQYF
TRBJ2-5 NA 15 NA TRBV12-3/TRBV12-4 TGTGCCAGCAGTCCGAGACAGGCTTACCAAGAGACCCAGTACTTC CASSPRQAYQETQYF
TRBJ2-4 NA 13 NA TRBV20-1 TGCAGTGCCCAGGGGGGGGATGGGGGCATTCAGTACTTC CSAQGGDGGIQYF
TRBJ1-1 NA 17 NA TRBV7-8 TGTGCCAGCAGCCGCCGGACTCTGGGGGGAGGGGGCACTGAAGCTTTCTTT CASSRRTLGGGGTEAFF
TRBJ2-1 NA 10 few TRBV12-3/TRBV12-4 TGTGCCAGCAGTCTGAGGGAGCAGTTCTTC CASSLREQFF
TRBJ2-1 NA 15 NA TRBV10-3 TGTGCCAGCTGTCGGTCAGGGTCTTCCGTGGATGAGCAGTTCTTC CASCRSGSSVDEQFF
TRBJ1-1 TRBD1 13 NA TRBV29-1 TGCAGCGTTGAGCCACAGGGGTCCACTGAAGCTTTCTTT CSVEPQGSTEAFF
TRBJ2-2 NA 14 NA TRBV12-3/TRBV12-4 TGTGCCAGCAGTTTAATGGGGTACACCGGGGAGCTGTTTTTT CASSLMGYTGELFF
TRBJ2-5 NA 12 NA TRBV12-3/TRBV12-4 TGTGCCAGCAGTCCAAGGGAGGAGACCCAGTACTTC CASSPREETQYF
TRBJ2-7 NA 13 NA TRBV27 TGTGCCAGCAGTCCCCGTTATTCCTACGAGCAGTACTTC CASSPRYSYEQYF
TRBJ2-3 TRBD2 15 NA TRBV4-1 TGCGCCAGCAGGGAGGGGAAGAGCGGGGCAGATACGCAGTATTTT CASREGKSGADTQYF
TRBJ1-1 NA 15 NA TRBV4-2 TGTGCCAGCAGCCAAGTCTCGGGGGGTCGCGCTGAAGCTTTCTTT CASSQVSGGRAEAFF
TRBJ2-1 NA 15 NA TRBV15 TGTGCCACCAGCTCCGAGCCCTTGGGCTACAATGAGCAGTTCTTC CATSSEPLGYNEQFF
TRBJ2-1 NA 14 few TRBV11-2 TGTGCCAGCAGCTCGAGACTAGTACGCAATGAGCAGTTCTTC CASSSRLVRNEQFF
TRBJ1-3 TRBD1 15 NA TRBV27 TGTGCCAGCGCGGAGACAGGGAGCTCTGGAAACACCATATATTTT CASAETGSSGNTIYF
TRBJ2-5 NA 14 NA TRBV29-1 TGCAGCGGTGACCAGGCGGGGATTGGAGAGACCCAGTACTTC CSGDQAGIGETQYF
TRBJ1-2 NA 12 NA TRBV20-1 TGCAGTTCCCTACAGGGCCTTTATGGCTACACCTTC CSSLQGLYGYTF
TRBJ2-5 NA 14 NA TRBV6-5 TGTGCCAGCAGGCACCAAGGTGCCTGGGAGACCCAGTACTTC CASRHQGAWETQYF
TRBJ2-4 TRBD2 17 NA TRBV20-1 TGCAGTGCTACCCCTAGGGGTGGGGGGGGAGCCAAAAACATTCAGTACTTC CSATPRGGGGAKNIQYF
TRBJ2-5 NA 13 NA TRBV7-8 TGTGCCAGCAGCCCCCACAGTACAGAGACCCAGTACTTC CASSPHSTETQYF
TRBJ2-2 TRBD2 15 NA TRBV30 TGTGCCTGGAGTGTACAGGGACTAGCGACTGGGGAGCTGTTTTTT CAWSVQGLATGELFF
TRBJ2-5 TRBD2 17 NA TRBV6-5 TGTGCCAGCAGTTACTCGGGAGCGGGAGGGGTGGAAGAGACCCAGTACTTC CASSYSGAGGVEETQYF
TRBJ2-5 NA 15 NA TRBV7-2 TGTGCCAGCAGCTCCCGGGACCAACTACAAGAGACCCAGTACTTC CASSSRDQLQETQYF
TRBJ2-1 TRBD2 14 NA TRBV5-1 TGCGCCAGCAGCTTTGCTAGCGGGAGGGATGAGCAGTTCTTC CASSFASGRDEQFF
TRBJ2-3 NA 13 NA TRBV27 TGTGCCAGCAGTCCCAGCGGATCGGGTACGCAGTATTTT CASSPSGSGTQYF
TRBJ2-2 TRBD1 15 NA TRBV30 TGTGCCTGGAGACCGGGACAGGCGAACACCGGGGAGCTGTTTTTT CAWRPGQANTGELFF
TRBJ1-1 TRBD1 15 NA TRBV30 TGTGCCTGGATCTCAACAGGGGGAGTGGACACTGAAGCTTTCTTT CAWISTGGVDTEAFF